These T cell receptor beta chains were read from a single sample in a study of cytomegalovirus exposure and HLA in healthy donors. Using immunoSEQ multiplex PCR, the repertoire was profiled, and TCRdb retains in-frame clones only, with some absent. The table gives 100,000 to 150,000 clones; the top ten clones make up 0.9% to 1.2% of it. Specimen: PBMCs. The source of these receptors is a man younger than 35 in good health and CMV-seronegative. Both conserved end residues are part of each CDR3. D genes are given only for firm matches.

>TRBV19|TRBJ1-2|15|TRBD1
TGTGCCAGTAGTATACAACAGGGGTCCAACTATGGCTACACCTTC
CASSIQQGSNYGYTF
>TRBV9|TRBJ1-2|12|TRBD1
TGTGCCAGCAGCCGGGACAGGAGTGGCTACACCTTC
CASSRDRSGYTF
>TRBV2|TRBJ1-5|15|NA
TGTGCCAGCAGTAGATCAGTGTCGAGCAATCAGCCCCAGCATTTT
CASSRSVSSNQPQHF
>TRBV13|TRBJ1-3|13|NA
TGTGCCAGCAGCCTAGGGAGGGGAAACACCATATATTTT
CASSLGRGNTIYF
>TRBV18|TRBJ1-2|14|NA
TGTGCCAGCTCACCATCAGGGAATGGCTATGGCTACACCTTC
CASSPSGNGYGYTF
>TRBV10-1|TRBJ2-1|12|NA
TGCGCCAGCAGCCAGGACAACAATGAGCAGTTCTTC
CASSQDNNEQFF
>TRBV27|TRBJ1-5|16|TRBD1
TGTGCCAGCAGTGACAGGGACAGGGGGCCTAATCAGCCCCAGCATTTT
CASSDRDRGPNQPQHF
>TRBV18|TRBJ1-5|16|TRBD1
TGTGCCAGCTCACCTCAGGGGGGAGAAAGCAATCAGCCCCAGCATTTT
CASSPQGGESNQPQHF
>TRBV7-8|TRBJ1-1|14|TRBD1
TGTGCCAGCAGCCTATGGACAGGAGGGTCTGAAGCTTTCTTT
CASSLWTGGSEAFF
>TRBV29-1|TRBJ2-7|12|TRBD2
TGCAGCGCTAGCGGGGGGCCGGGGGAGCAGTACTTC
CSASGGPGEQYF
>TRBV30|TRBJ1-5|13|TRBD1
TGTGCCTGGGGGACAGGGGGCAGTCAGCCCCAGCCTTTT
CAWGTGGSQPQPF
>TRBV19|TRBJ1-2|13|NA
TGTGCCAGTAGTATCGACAGAAACTATGGCTACACCTTC
CASSIDRNYGYTF
>TRBV5-6|TRBJ2-4|18|NA
TGTGCCAGCAGCTTAGCGGTAACAGGGATAATAGCCAAAAACATTCAGTACTTC
CASSLAVTGIIAKNIQYF
>TRBV27|TRBJ2-3|17|TRBD2
TGTGCCAGCAGTTTTCCGACTAGCGGGGGTCTCACAGATACGCAGTATTTT
CASSFPTSGGLTDTQYF
>TRBV18|TRBJ1-6|15|NA
TGTGCCAGCTCACCCCTGCAGGGCCATAATTCACCCCTCCACTTT
CASSPLQGHNSPLHF
>TRBV19|TRBJ1-5|14|NA
TGTGCCAGTAGTATCAGGGACACTTATCAGCCCCAGCATTTT
CASSIRDTYQPQHF
>TRBV20-1|TRBJ1-1|11|NA
TGCAGAGGACAATTGGACACTGAAGCTTTCTTT
CRGQLDTEAFF
>TRBV5-1|TRBJ2-7|14|NA
TGCGCCAGCAGCTTGAAGGGGAACGCCTACGAGCAGTACTTC
CASSLKGNAYEQYF
>TRBV27|TRBJ1-1|15|NA
TGTGCCAGCAGTTCCGCAGGGGTTTGGAACACTGAAGCTTTCTTT
CASSSAGVWNTEAFF
>TRBV12-5|TRBJ2-1|12|NA
TGTGCTAGTGGTTCTACAGGGATTGAGCAGTTCTTC
CASGSTGIEQFF
>TRBV7-9|TRBJ1-1|14|TRBD1
TGTGCCAGCAGCTTAGGGGACAGGGGCACTGAAGCTTTCTTT
CASSLGDRGTEAFF
>TRBV7-2|TRBJ2-7|15|TRBD2
TGTGCCAGCAGCTTAGGAGGGACTAGTCCCAACGAGCAGTACTTC
CASSLGGTSPNEQYF
>TRBV6-5|TRBJ1-6|16|NA
TGTGCCAGCAGTTACCGGGGGGTTGATGGGAATTCACCCCTCCACTTT
CASSYRGVDGNSPLHF
>TRBV19|TRBJ2-1|15|NA
TGTGCCAGTAGTATATTGTCTACCGCCTACAATGAGCAGTTCTTC
CASSILSTAYNEQFF
>TRBV6-5|TRBJ1-1|15|NA
TGTGCCAGCAAGAGGGCCTCAATGTCGGGCACTGAAGCTTTCTTT
CASKRASMSGTEAFF
>TRBV5-1|TRBJ2-7|13|NA
TGCGCCAGCAGCTACCGGGACTGGAACGAGCAGTACTTC
CASSYRDWNEQYF
>TRBV30|TRBJ1-2|14|NA
TGTGCCTGGAGGATTGGCGGGGTCGCCTATGGCTACACCTTC
CAWRIGGVAYGYTF
>TRBV2|TRBJ1-5|15|NA
TGTGCCAGCAGTGAAGGCGGGAGCCAAAATCAGCCCCAGCATTTT
CASSEGGSQNQPQHF
>TRBV4-1|TRBJ2-7|17|TRBD2
TGCGCCAGCAGCCAGCCCCCACCGGCTAGCGGGAGCCACGAGCAGTACTTC
CASSQPPPASGSHEQYF
>TRBV5-1|TRBJ2-7|16|TRBD2
TGCGCCAGCAGCCTAGTTCGGGCTAGCGGGGGGTACGAGCAGTACTTC
CASSLVRASGGYEQYF
>TRBV5-1|TRBJ2-5|15|TRBD1
TGCGCCAGCAGCTTGGGGGACAGGGCGGGGGAGACCCAGTACTTC
CASSLGDRAGETQYF
>TRBV27|TRBJ2-7|15|NA
TGTGCCAGCAGTTCCCCCAGGAAAACCTCCTACGAGCAGTACTTC
CASSSPRKTSYEQYF
>TRBV6-5|TRBJ2-4|13|TRBD2
TGTGCCAGCAGTTACAATGCGGGGGACATTCAGTACTTC
CASSYNAGDIQYF
>TRBV27|TRBJ2-7|15|TRBD1
TGTGCCAGCAGTTTTCAGGGACAGGGGTTCTACGAGCAGTACTTC
CASSFQGQGFYEQYF
>TRBV18|TRBJ2-7|15|NA
TGTGCCAGCTCACCCCAGGGTGGCGACACATCGGAGCAGTACTTC
CASSPQGGDTSEQYF
>TRBV6-1|TRBJ1-5|15|TRBD1
TGTGCCAGCAGTGGGGGACAGCTTAGGAGTCAGCCCCAGCATTTT
CASSGGQLRSQPQHF
>TRBV30|TRBJ2-7|12|NA
TGTGCCTGGAGGGGCACCTCCTACGAGCAGTACTTC
CAWRGTSYEQYF
>TRBV30|TRBJ2-7|16|NA
TGTGCCTGGAGCGGCTCGATTGGAGGACAGCTATACGAGCAGTACTTC
CAWSGSIGGQLYEQYF
>TRBV6-5|TRBJ2-7|14|NA
TGTGCCAGCAGCAACCCCGGGGGTGCCTACGAGCAGTACTTC
CASSNPGGAYEQYF
>TRBV5-1|TRBJ1-5|15|TRBD1
TGCGCCAGCAGCTTGGGGGGACAGGGCAATCAGCCCCAGCATTTT
CASSLGGQGNQPQHF
>TRBV10-1|TRBJ2-7|14|TRBD2
TGCGCCAGCAGCGGACTAGCGGGAAGCTACGAGCAGTACTTC
CASSGLAGSYEQYF
>TRBV28|TRBJ2-5|14|NA
TGTGCCAGCAGAGGCGGGACCACCCTAGAGACCCAGTACTTC
CASRGGTTLETQYF
>TRBV6-5|TRBJ2-7|15|NA
TGTGCCAGCAGTTACTCGCGCGGGGAATCCTACGAGCAGTACTTC
CASSYSRGESYEQYF
>TRBV4-2|TRBJ1-4|16|NA
TGTGCCAGCAGCCAAGATAGGCGCGGGCTTTATGAAAAACTGTTTTTT
CASSQDRRGLYEKLFF
>TRBV5-1|TRBJ1-4|14|NA
TGCGCCAGCAACTCGGGATTACAGGGTGGAAAACTGTTTTTT
CASNSGLQGGKLFF
>TRBV9|TRBJ2-7|15|TRBD2
TGTGCCAGCAGCGTAGCGGGCGGGAGATTCCACGAGCAGTACTTC
CASSVAGGRFHEQYF
>TRBV19|TRBJ1-1|15|TRBD1
TGTGCCAGTCGGGACAGGGGATCCATGAACACTGAAGCTTTCTTT
CASRDRGSMNTEAFF
>TRBV5-1|TRBJ2-1|17|TRBD1
TGCGCCAGCAGCTTGCAGCCGGCAGGGGGCGCAGGTAATGAGCAGTTCTTC
CASSLQPAGGAGNEQFF
>TRBV18|TRBJ1-5|13|NA
TGTGCCAGCTCACCAGGGGAGGTTCAGCCCCAGCATTTT
CASSPGEVQPQHF
>TRBV18|TRBJ1-5|16|TRBD1
TGTGCCAGCTCACCACGATTTGGGACAGCGTCTCAGCCCCAGCATTTT
CASSPRFGTASQPQHF
>TRBV28|TRBJ1-2|14|NA
TGTGCCAGCAGTTTAAGGGGGATGGACTATGGCTACACCTTC
CASSLRGMDYGYTF
>TRBV7-2|TRBJ2-1|16|TRBD2
TGTGCCAGCAGCTTAGGATCGGCGGGAGGAATGAATGAGCAGTTCTTC
CASSLGSAGGMNEQFF
>TRBV6-4|TRBJ2-1|15|TRBD1
TGTGCCAGCAGTCCAGGGGACAGCTCCTACAATGAGCAGTTCTTC
CASSPGDSSYNEQFF
>TRBV9|TRBJ2-2|13|NA
TGTGCCAGCACCCCCGGAGGGGCCGGGGAGCTGTTTTTT
CASTPGGAGELFF
>TRBV7-9|TRBJ2-5|13|TRBD1
TGTGCCAGCGGGGACAGGGGTTGGGAGACCCAGTACTTC
CASGDRGWETQYF
>TRBV6-1|TRBJ2-7|14|TRBD1
TGTGCCGTCAGGGGGCCTAGACTCGCCTACGAGCAGTACTTC
CAVRGPRLAYEQYF
>TRBV5-1|TRBJ1-1|16|TRBD1
TGCGCCAGCAGCTTGGCCTCAGGGGGCTTGAACACTGAAGCTTTCTTT
CASSLASGGLNTEAFF
>TRBV12-5|TRBJ1-5|19|NA
TGTGCTAGTGGTCCTAACACCCAGCCCGGGACAATTAGCAATCAGCCCCAGCATTTT
CASGPNTQPGTISNQPQHF